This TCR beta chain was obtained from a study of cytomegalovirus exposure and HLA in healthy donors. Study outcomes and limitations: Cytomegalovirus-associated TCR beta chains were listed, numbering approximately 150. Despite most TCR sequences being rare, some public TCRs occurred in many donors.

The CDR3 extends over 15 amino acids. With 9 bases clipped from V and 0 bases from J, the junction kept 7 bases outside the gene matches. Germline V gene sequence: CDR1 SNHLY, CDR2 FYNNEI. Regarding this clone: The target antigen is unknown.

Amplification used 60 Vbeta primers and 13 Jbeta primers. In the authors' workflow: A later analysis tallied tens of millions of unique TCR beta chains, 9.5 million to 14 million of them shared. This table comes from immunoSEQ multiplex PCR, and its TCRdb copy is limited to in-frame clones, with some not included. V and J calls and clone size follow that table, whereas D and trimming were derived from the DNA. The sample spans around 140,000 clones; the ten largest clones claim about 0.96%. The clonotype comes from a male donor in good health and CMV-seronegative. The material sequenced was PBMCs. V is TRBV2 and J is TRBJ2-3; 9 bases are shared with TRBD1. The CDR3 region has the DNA TGTGCCAGTATTCCCGGGACAGGGAGCACAGATACGCAGTATTTT. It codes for CASIPGTGSTDTQYF.